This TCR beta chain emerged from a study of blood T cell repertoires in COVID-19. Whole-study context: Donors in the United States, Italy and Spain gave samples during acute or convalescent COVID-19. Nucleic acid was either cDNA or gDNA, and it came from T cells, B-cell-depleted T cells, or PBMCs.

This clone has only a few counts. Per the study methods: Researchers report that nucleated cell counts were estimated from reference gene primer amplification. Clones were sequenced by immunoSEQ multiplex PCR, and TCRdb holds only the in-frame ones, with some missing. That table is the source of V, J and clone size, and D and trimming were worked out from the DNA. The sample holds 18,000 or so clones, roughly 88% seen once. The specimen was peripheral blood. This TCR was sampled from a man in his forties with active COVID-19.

The CDR3 region has the DNA TGTGCCAGCACTGACAGGGACGGCACAGATACGCAGTATTTT. Translation gives CASTDRDGTDTQYF. V usage is TRBV27 and J usage is TRBJ2-3; the match to TRBD1 covers 7 bases. The CDR3 has 14 amino acids. Germline CDR1 is MNHEY and CDR2 is SMNVEV (reference sequence). The V segment lost 7 bases and the J segment 1 base; nucleotides outside the gene matches: 5.